The 9 T cell receptor beta chains presented below share a single source sample, sequenced in a study of T cells in Graves' hyperthyroidism and ophthalmopathy. From RNA transcripts, TCR beta CDR3 regions were amplified. Researchers ran a first-round RT-PCR on the TCR CDR3 using the HTBI primer set. TCRdb redid the calling of the multiplex PCR reads with MiXCR, one entry per CDR3 protein. Here the sample spans 600,000 to 850,000 distinct CDR3 sequences, roughly 20% being singletons. Sequenced sample: blood. All receptors derive from a woman in her forties or fifties with Graves' hyperthyroidism that later progressed to Graves' ophthalmopathy.

This clonotype was observed many times. The chain couples TRBV30 to TRBJ2-5, with D possibly TRBD2 on 6 matching bases. Trimming took off 0 bases at V and 5 bases at J, with 10 bases between the two ends. CDR1 GTSNPN and CDR2 SVGIG come from the germline V gene (reference sequence). CDR3 size: 13 residues. The CDR3 spells CAWSVSGGETQYF. For the CDR3, the DNA is TGTGCCTGGAGTGTTTCAGGAGGGGAGACCCAGTACTTC.

V and J are TRBV27 and TRBJ2-2; the match to TRBD1 covers 9 bases. V was clipped by 2 bases and J by 7 bases; unmatched bases: 5. The CDR3 has 15 residues. CDR1 is MNHEY and CDR2 is SMNVEV in the germline V gene (reference sequence). CDR3 protein: CASSLPRQGDGELFF. Written as DNA, the CDR3 is TGTGCCAGCAGTTTACCCCGACAGGGGGACGGGGAGCTGTTTTTT.

This clonotype was counted a few times. This chain's CDR3 is CSATHSNQPQHF. The CDR3 nucleotides read TGCAGTGCCACCCATAGCAATCAGCCCCAGCATTTT. The chain uses TRBV20-1 and TRBJ1-5; D remains ambiguous. This CDR3 has 12 amino acids. In germline, CDR1 is DFQATT, CDR2 SNEGSKA (reference sequence). The V gene lost 6 bases and the J gene lost 0 bases, with 6 bases spanning the gap.

Concerning this clonotype itself: Given a much more abundant clone one base away, this may be a read error. The gene calls are TRBV7-8 and TRBJ1-2; 11 nucleotides agree with TRBD1. This CDR3 comprises 18 residues. Looked up from germline, CDR1 is SGHVS and CDR2 is FQNEAQ. The CDR3 DNA follows: TGTGCCAGCAGCGAAAGAGGGACAGGGGGGCCCCTAAACTATGACTACACCTTC. Amino acids: CASSERGTGGPLNYDYTF. The whole variable domain, remainder taken from reference TRBV7-8 and TRBJ1-2, is GAGVSQSPRYKVAKRGQDVALRCDPISGHVSLFWYQQALGQGPEFLTYFQNEAQLDKSGLPSDRFFAERPEGSVSTLKIQRTQQEDSAVYLCASSERGTGGPLNYDYTFGSGTRLTVV.

There are many counts of this clonotype. The chain couples TRBV27 to TRBJ2-7, with D maybe TRBD1 (5 bases). V lost 4 bases and J lost 5, with 15 bases in between. The V gene's germline CDR1 is MNHEY and CDR2 SMNVEV (reference sequence). This CDR3 comprises 14 residues. CDR3 sequence reads: CASSSDTLGHEQYF. The CDR3 nucleotides are TGTGCCAGCAGTTCGGACACCCTAGGCCACGAGCAGTACTTC.

This clonotype was counted a few times. Compared with germline, one end of the junction differs, possibly owing to a read error. This chain uses TRBV24-1 with TRBJ1-2; D not resolved. Germline V gene lookup returns CDR1 KGHDR and CDR2 SFDVKD. The CDR3 has 12 amino acids. The CDR3 sequence: CATSDSNYGYTF. The DNA for the CDR3 is TGTGCCACGAGTGACTCTAACTATGGCTACACCTTC.

This clonotype was seen ten or more times. The gene calls are TRBV11-2 and TRBJ2-5; 7 nucleotides align to TRBD1. V dropped 5 bases and J dropped 3; count of bases not matched to a gene: 9. CDR3 length: 15 amino acids. CDR1 is SGHAT and CDR2 is FQNNGV in the germline V gene. DNA of the CDR3: TGTGCCAGCAGCCCTAGACAGGGTAGAAAAGAGACCCAGTACTTC. It yields the protein CASSPRQGRKETQYF.

This clonotype was seen a few times. The J gene is TRBJ2-4, the V gene TRBV12-5, with 12 bases identical to TRBD2. The CDR3 extends over 19 amino acids. The V and J ends lost 0 bases and 2 bases, in that order; junction bases with no gene match: 8. Germline V gives CDR1 LGHNT, CDR2 FRNRAP. CDR3 DNA sequence: TGTGCTAGTGGTTTGGTACCTAGCGGGGGGGGAGTAACCAAAAACATTCAGTACTTC. It codes for CASGLVPSGGGVTKNIQYF.

The rearrangement uses TRBV20-1 and TRBJ2-5, with 11 bases lining up with TRBD1. The CDR3 totals 15 residues. Trimming removed 5 bases from V and 5 bases from J; junction bases left unmatched: 10. Germline V gives CDR1 DFQATT, CDR2 SNEGSKA (reference sequence). In DNA form, the CDR3 reads TGCAGTGCTGTTATTGGACAGGGGGCGGGGGAGACCCAGTACTTC. It is translated as CSAVIGQGAGETQYF.